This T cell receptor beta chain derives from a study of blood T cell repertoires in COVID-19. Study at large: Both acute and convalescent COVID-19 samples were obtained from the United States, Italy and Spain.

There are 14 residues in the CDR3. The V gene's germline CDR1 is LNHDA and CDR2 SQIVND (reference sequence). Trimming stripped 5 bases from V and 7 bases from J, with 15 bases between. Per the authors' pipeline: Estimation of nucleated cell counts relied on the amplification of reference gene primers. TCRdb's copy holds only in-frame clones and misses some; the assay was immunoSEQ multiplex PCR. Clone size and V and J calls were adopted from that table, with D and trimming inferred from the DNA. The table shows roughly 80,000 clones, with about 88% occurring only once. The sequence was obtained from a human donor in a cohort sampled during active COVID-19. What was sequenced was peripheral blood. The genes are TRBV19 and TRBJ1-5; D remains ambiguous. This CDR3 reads CASSGLRVGQPQHF. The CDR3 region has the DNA TGTGCCAGTAGTGGATTGCGGGTCGGACAGCCCCAGCATTTT.